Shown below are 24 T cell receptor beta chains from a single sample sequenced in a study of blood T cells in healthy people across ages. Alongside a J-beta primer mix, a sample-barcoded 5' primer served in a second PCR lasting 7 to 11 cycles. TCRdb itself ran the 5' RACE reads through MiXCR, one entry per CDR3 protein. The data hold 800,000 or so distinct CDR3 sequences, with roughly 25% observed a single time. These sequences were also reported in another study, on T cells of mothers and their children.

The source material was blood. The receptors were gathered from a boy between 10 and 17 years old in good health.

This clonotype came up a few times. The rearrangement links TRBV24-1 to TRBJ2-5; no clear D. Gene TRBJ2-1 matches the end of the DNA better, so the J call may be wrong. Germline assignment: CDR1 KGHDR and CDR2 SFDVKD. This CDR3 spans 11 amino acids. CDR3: CATRSRNEQFF. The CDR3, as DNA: TGTGCCACCAGGAGCAGGAATGAGCAGTTCTTC.

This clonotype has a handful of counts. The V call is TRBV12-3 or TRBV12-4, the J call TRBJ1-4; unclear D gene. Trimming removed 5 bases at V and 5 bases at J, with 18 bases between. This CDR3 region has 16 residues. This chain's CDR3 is CASSALFPGGNEKLFF. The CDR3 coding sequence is TGTGCCAGCAGTGCCCTCTTCCCGGGAGGAAATGAAAAACTGTTTTTT.

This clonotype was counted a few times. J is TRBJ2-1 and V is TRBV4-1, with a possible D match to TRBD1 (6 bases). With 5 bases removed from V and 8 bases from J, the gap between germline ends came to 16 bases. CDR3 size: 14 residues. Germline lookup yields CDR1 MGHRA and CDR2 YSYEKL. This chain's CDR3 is CASSGRQDSDEQFF. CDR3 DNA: TGCGCCAGCAGCGGACGACAGGATTCGGATGAGCAGTTCTTC.

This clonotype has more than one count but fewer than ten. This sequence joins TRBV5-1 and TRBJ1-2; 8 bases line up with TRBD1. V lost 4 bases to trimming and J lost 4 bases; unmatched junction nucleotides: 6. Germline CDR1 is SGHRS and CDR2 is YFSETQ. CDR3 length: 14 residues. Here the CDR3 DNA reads TGCGCCAGCAGCGAGAAGACAGGGGTCTATGGCTACACCTTC. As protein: CASSEKTGVYGYTF.

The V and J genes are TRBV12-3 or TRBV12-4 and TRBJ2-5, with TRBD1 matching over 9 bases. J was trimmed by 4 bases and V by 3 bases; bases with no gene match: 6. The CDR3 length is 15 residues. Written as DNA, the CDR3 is TGTGCCAGCAGTTTCGCGGGACAGGGACGAGAGACCCAGTACTTC. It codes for CASSFAGQGRETQYF.

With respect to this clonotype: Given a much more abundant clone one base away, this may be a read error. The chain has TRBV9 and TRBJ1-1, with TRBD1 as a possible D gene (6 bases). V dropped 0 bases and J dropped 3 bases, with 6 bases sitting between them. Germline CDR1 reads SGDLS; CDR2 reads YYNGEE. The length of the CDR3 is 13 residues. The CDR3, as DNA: TGTGCCAGCAGCGTAGACAGGGACACTGAAGCTTTCTTT. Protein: CASSVDRDTEAFF.

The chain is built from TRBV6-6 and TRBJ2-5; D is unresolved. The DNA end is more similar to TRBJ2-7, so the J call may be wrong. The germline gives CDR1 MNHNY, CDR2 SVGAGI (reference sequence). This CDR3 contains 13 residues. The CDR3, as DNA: TGTGCCAGCACCAGGATTGGCTCCTACGAGCAGTACTTC. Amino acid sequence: CASTRIGSYEQYF.

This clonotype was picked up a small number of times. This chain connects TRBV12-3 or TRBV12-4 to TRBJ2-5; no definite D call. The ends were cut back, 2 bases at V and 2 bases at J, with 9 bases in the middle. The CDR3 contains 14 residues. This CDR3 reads CASSLLLQQETQYF. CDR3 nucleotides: TGTGCCAGCAGTTTACTCCTACAACAAGAGACCCAGTACTTC.

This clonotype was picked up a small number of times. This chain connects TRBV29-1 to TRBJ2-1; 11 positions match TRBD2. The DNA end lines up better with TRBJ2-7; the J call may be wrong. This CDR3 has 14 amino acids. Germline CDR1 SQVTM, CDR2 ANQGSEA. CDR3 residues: CSVDGLAGPYEQYF. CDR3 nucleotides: TGCAGCGTTGACGGACTAGCGGGTCCCTACGAGCAGTACTTC.

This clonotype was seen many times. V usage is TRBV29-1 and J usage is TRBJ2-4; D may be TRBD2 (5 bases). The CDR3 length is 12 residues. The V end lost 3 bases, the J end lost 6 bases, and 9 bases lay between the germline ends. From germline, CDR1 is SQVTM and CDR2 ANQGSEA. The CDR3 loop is CSVESRGNIQYF. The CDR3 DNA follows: TGCAGCGTTGAGTCTCGGGGAAACATTCAGTACTTC.

The CDR3 sequence: CSARRMETQYF. CDR3 bases: TGCAGTGCTCGGCGAATGGAGACCCAGTACTTC. The chain uses TRBV20-1 and TRBJ2-5, with D uncertain. V lost 5 bases, J lost 5 bases, and 9 bases lay in between. Germline V gives CDR1 DFQATT, CDR2 SNEGSKA (reference sequence). The CDR3 runs 11 residues.

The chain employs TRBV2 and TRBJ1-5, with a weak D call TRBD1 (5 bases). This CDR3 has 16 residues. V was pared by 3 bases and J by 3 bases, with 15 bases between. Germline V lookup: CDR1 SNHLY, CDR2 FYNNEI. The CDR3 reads CASSDPGGDYNQPQHF. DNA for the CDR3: TGTGCCAGCAGTGACCCGGGAGGGGACTACAATCAGCCCCAGCATTTT. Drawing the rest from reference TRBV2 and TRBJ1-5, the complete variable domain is EPEVTQTPSHQVTQMGQEVILRCVPISNHLYFYWYRQILGQKVEFLVSFYNNEISEKSEIFDDQFSVERPDGSNFTLKIRSTKLEDSAMYFCASSDPGGDYNQPQHFGDGTRLSIL.

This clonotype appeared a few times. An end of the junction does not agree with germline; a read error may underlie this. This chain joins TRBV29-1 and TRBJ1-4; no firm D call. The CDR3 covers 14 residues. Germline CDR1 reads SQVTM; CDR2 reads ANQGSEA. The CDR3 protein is CSVLLSSANEKLFF. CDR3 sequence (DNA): TGCAGCGTTCTCCTATCTTCGGCTAATGAAAAGCTGTTTTTT.

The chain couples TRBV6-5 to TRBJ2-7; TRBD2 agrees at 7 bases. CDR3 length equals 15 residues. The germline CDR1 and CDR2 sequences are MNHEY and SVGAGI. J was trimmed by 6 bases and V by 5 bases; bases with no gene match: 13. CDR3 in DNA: TGTGCCAGCAGTACCACCTCAGCGGGGAGAGGCGAGCAGTACTTC. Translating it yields CASSTTSAGRGEQYF.

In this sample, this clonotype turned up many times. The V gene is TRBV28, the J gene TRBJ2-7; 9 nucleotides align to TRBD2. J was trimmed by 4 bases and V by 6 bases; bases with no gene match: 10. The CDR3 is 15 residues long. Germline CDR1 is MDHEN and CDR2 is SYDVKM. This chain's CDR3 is CASRYGGGGRYEQYF. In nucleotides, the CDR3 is TGTGCCAGCAGATACGGCGGGGGGGGCAGGTACGAGCAGTACTTC.

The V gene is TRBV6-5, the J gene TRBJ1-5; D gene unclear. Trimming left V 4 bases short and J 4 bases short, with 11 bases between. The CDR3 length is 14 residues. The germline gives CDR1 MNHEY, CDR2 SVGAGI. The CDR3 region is CASSSRRENQPQHF. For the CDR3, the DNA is TGTGCCAGCAGTTCACGACGGGAAAATCAGCCCCAGCATTTT.

This chain's CDR3 is CASSLGEGTSQPQHF. DNA for the CDR3: TGTGCCAGCAGCTTAGGAGAGGGTACGAGTCAGCCCCAGCATTTT. The chain recombines TRBV7-2 with TRBJ1-5; D not resolved. Germline V gene lookup returns CDR1 SGHTA and CDR2 FQGNSA. With 1 base removed from V and 6 bases from J, the gap between germline ends came to 13 bases. The CDR3 length is 15 residues.

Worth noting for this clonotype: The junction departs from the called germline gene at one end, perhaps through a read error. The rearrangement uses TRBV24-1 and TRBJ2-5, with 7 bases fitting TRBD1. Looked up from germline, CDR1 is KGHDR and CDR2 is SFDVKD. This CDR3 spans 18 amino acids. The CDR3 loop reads CATGDRVARDSSQETQYF. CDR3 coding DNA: TGTGCCACCGGTGACAGAGTTGCCCGGGACAGCAGCCAAGAGACCCAGTACTTC.

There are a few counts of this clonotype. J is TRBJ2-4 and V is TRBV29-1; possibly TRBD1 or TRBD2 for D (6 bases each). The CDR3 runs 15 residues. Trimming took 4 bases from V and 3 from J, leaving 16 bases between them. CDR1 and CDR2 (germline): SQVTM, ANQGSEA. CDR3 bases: TGCAGCGTTGTTAAGGGGGGAGCGAACAAAAACATTCAGTACTTC. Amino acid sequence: CSVVKGGANKNIQYF.

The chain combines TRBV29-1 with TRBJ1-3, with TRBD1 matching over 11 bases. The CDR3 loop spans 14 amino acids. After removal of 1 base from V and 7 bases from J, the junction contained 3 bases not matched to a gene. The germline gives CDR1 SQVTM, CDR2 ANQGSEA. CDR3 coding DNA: TGCAGCGTTGAAGGTGGGGACAGGGGGAACACCATATATTTT. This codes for CSVEGGDRGNTIYF.

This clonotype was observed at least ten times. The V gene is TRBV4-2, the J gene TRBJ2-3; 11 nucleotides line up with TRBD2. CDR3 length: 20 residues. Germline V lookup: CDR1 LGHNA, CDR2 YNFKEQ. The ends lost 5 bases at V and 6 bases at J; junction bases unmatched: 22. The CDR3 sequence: CASSFSSGRKMALAGDTQYF. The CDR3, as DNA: TGTGCCAGCAGCTTTTCTAGCGGGAGGAAAATGGCCTTGGCTGGGGATACGCAGTATTTT.

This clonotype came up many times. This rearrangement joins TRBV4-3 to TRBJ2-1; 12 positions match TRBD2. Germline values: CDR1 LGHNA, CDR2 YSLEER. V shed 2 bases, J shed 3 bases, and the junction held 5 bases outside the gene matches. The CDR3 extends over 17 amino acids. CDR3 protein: CASSQQLTSGGYNEQFF. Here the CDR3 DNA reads TGCGCCAGCAGCCAACAACTGACTAGCGGGGGCTACAATGAGCAGTTCTTC.

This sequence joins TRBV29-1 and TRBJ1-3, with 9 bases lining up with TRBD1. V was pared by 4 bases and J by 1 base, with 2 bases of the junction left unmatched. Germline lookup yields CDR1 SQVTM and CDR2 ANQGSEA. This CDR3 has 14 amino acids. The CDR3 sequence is CSVGGTGSGNTIYF. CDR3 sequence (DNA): TGCAGCGTTGGAGGGACAGGGTCTGGAAACACCATATATTTT.

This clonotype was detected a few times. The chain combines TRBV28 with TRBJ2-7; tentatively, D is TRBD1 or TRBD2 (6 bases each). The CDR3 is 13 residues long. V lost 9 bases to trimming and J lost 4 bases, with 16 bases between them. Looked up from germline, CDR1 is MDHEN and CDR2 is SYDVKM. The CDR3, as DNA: TGTGCCAGTAGAGGGGGGTTGAAGTACGAGCAGTACTTC. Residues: CASRGGLKYEQYF.